This TCR beta chain appears in the sequencing data of a study of T-cell reconstitution after alpha-beta-depleted transplantation in children. TCRbeta library construction was performed incorporating unique molecular identifiers. TCRdb passed the PCR reads through MiXCR, listing each CDR3 protein once. The data contain a few hundred thousand distinct CDR3 sequences, around 10% of them singletons. The length of the CDR3 is 13 residues. Trimming removed 4 bases from V and 8 bases from J; junction bases left unmatched: 6. CDR1 and CDR2 from the germline V gene are MDHEN and SYDVKM. This clonotype was seen more than once but under ten times.

The input for sequencing was PBMCs from the stem cell graft donor, taken from the stem cell graft. The source is a human donor who donated a stem cell graft to a child with acute lymphoblastic leukemia. The chain couples TRBV28 to TRBJ1-1; TRBD1 aligns across 8 bases. Written as DNA, the CDR3 is TGTGCCAGCAGTTGGCCACAGGGGGGAGAAGCTTTCTTT. It codes for CASSWPQGGEAFF.